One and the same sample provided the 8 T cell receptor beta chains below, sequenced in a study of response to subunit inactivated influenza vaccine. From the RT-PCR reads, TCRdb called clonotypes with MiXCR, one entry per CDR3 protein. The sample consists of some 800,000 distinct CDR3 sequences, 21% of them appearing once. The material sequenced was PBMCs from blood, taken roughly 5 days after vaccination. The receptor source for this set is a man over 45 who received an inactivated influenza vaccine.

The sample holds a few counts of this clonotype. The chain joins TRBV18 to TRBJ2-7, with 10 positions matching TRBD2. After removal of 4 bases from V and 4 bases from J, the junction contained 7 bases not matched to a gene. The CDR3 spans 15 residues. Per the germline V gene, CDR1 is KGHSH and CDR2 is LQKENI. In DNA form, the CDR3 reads TGTGCCAGCTCACGGACTAGCGGAACTGTATACGAGCAGTACTTC. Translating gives CASSRTSGTVYEQYF.

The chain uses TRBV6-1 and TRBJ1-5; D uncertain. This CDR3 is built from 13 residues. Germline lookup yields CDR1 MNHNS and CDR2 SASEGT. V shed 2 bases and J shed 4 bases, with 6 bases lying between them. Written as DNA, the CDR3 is TGTGCCAGCAGTGAACAGGAAAATCAGCCCCAGCATTTT. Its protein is CASSEQENQPQHF.

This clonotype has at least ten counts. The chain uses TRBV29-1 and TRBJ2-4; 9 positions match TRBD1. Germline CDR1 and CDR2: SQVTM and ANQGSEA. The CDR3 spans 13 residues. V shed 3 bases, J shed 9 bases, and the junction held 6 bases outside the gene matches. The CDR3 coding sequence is TGCAGCGTTGACCGGGACAGGGACGGCATTCAGTACTTC. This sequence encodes CSVDRDRDGIQYF.

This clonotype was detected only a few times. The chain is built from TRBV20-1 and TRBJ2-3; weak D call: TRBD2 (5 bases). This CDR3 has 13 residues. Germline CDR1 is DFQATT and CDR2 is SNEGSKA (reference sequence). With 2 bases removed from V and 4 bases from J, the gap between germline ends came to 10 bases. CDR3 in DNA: TGCAGTGCTAGAAAAAGCGGATCAGATACGCAGTATTTT. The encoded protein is CSARKSGSDTQYF.

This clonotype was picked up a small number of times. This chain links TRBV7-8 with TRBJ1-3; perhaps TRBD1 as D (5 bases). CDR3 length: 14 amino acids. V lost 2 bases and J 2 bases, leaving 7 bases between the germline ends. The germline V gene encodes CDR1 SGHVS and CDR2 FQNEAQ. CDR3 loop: CASSLSRAGNTIYF. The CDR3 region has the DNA TGTGCCAGCAGCTTATCCAGGGCTGGAAACACCATATATTTT. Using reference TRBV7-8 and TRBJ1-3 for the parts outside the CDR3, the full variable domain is GAGVSQSPRYKVAKRGQDVALRCDPISGHVSLFWYQQALGQGPEFLTYFQNEAQLDKSGLPSDRFFAERPEGSVSTLKIQRTQQEDSAVYLCASSLSRAGNTIYFGEGSWLTVV.

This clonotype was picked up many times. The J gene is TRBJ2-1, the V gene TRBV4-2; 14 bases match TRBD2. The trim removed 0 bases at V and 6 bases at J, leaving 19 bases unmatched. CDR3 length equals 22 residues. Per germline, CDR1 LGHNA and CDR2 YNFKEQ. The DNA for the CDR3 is TGTGCCAGCAGCCAAGATAGCCCCGCGGGACTAGCGGGAGTAAGCTTCTTCAATGAGCAGTTCTTC. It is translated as CASSQDSPAGLAGVSFFNEQFF.

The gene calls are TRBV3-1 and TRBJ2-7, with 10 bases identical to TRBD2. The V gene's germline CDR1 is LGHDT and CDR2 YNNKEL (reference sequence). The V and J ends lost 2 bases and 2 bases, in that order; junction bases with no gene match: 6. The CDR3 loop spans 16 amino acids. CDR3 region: CASSQIALAGTYEQYF. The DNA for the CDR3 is TGTGCCAGCAGCCAAATTGCACTAGCGGGGACCTACGAGCAGTACTTC.

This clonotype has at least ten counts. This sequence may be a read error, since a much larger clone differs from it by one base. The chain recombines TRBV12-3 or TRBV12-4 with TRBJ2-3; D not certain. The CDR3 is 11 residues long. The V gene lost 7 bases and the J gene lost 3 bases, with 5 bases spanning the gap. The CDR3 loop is CASTQTDTQYF. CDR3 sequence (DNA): TGTGCCAGCACTCAGACAGATACGCAGTATTTT.